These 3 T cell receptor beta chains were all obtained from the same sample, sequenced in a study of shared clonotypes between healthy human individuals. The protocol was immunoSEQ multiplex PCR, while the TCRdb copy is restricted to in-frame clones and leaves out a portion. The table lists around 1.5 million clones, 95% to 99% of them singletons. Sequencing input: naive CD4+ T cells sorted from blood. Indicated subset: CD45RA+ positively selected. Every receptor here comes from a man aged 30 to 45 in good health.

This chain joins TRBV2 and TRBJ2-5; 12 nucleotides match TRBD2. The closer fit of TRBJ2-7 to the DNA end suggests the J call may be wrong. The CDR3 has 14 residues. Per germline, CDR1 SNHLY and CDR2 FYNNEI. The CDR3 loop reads CASRVTSGSDEQYF. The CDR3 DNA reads TGTGCCAGCAGGGTGACTAGCGGGAGTGACGAGCAGTACTTC.

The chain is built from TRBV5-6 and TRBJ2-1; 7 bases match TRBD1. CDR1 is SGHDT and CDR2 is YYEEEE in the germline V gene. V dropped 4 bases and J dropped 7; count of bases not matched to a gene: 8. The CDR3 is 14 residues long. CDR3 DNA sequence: TGTGCCAGCAGCAAATTACAGGGGTGGAATGAGCAGTTCTTC. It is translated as CASSKLQGWNEQFF.

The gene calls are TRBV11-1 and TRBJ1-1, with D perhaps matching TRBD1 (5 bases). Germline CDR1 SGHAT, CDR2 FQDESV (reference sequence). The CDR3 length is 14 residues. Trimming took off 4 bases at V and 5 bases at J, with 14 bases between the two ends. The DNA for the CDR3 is TGTGCCAGCAGCTCTGGCAGGGATCGGACTGAAGCTTTCTTT. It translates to CASSSGRDRTEAFF.